The text below deals with one TCR beta chain. Its target is not known. A much larger clone lies one base from this, so it may be a read error. Germline V gene data show CDR1 as SGHTA and CDR2 as FQGNSA. This CDR3 comprises 11 residues. Trimming took 2 bases from V and 9 from J, leaving 5 bases between them. Combining a sample-barcoded 5' primer with a J-beta primer mix, a second PCR ran for roughly 7 to 12 cycles. There were at least 2.5 million CDR3-containing paired-end reads obtained from each sample. TCRdb processed the 5' RACE reads anew with MiXCR; each CDR3 protein has one entry. The sample has 650,000 to 700,000 distinct CDR3 sequences; roughly half are singletons. This entry comes from a study of blood T cells in healthy people across ages. Study-level results: Naive CD4+ cells and diversity were both higher in long-lived donors than in aged donors. Age showed a roughly linear inverse relationship with TCR beta diversity per million T cells.

The rearrangement links TRBV7-2 to TRBJ2-1; D is ambiguous. The sample comprised blood. This receptor was taken from a woman older than 75 in good health. The CDR3 DNA is TGTGCCAGCAGCTTAATACGTGAGCAGTTCTTC. It is translated as CASSLIREQFF.